This TCR beta chain was sequenced during a study of T cells in Graves' hyperthyroidism and ophthalmopathy. The study defined stable Graves' hyperthyroidism as no ophthalmopathy progression within 18 months. Patients aged 18 to 65 had newly diagnosed hyperthyroidism of under 2 months' duration. This clonotype showed up many times. Authors of the study amplified TCR beta CDR3 regions from RNA transcripts. A set of HTBI primers served as the primers for a first-round RT-PCR of the TCR CDR3. TCRdb itself ran the multiplex PCR reads through MiXCR, one entry per CDR3 protein. This table has around 200,000 distinct CDR3 sequences, over 15% appearing once. The sequence was obtained from a woman aged 50 to 60 with Graves' hyperthyroidism. The source material was blood.

CDR3 bases: TGTGCCAGCACCCCTTCTCGCGGACTCGGTCAGCCCCAGCATTTT. Its translation: CASTPSRGLGQPQHF. The chain is built from TRBV28 and TRBJ1-5; D gene ambiguous. V lost 7 bases to trimming and J lost 6 bases, with 19 bases between them. The CDR3 spans 15 residues. Germline V gene data show CDR1 as MDHEN and CDR2 as SYDVKM.